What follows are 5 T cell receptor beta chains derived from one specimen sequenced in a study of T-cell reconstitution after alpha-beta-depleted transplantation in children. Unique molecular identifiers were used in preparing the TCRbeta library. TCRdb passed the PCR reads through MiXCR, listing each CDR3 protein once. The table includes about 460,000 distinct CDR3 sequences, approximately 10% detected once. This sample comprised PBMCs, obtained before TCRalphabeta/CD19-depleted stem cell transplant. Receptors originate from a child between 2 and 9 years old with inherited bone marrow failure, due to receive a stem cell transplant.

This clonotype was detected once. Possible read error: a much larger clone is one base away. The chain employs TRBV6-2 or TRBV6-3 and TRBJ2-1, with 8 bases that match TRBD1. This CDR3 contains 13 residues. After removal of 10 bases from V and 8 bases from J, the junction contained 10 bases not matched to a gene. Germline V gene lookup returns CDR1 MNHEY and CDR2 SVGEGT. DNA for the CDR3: TGTGCCACCCAGGGGGCAGGGGGCGATGAGCAGTTCTTC. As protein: CATQGAGGDEQFF.

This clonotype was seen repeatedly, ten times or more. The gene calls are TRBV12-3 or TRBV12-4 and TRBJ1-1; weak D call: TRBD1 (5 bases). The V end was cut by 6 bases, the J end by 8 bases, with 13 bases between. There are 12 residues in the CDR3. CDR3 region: CASSSGLFEAFF. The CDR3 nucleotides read TGTGCCAGCAGCTCGGGACTCTTCGAAGCTTTCTTT.

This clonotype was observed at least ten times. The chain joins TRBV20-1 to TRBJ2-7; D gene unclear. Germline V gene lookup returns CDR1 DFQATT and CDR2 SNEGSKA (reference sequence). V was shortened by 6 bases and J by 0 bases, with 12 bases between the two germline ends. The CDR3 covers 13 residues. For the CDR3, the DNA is TGCAGTGCAGGTGGACCCGGCTCCTACGAGCAGTACTTC. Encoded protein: CSAGGPGSYEQYF.

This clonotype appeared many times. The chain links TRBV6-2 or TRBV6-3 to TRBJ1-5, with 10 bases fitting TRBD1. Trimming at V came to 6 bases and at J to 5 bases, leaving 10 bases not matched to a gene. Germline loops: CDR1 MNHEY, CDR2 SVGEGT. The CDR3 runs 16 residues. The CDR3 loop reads CASRHRDRGLHQPQHF. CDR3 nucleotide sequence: TGTGCCAGCAGACACCGGGACAGGGGCCTCCATCAGCCCCAGCATTTT.

In DNA, the CDR3 is TGTGCCAGCAGACCAACGGGGGGCCGTGGGGCCAACGTCCTGACTTTC. This translates into CASRPTGGRGANVLTF. The chain combines TRBV11-2 with TRBJ2-6; maybe TRBD2 (7 bases). The V end lost 6 bases, the J end lost 3 bases, and 15 bases lay between the germline ends. This CDR3 spans 16 amino acids. CDR1 and CDR2 (germline): SGHAT, FQNNGV.